Described below is a single T cell receptor beta chain sequence and its context. Its antigen is currently not known. The record has no base qualities; no much larger clone is one base away. At one collaborating source in Seattle, patients were enrolled during active infection and were followed longitudinally through the course of disease. The collaborating institutions used their own protocols to collect whole blood in K2EDTA tubes. Collaborator samples were shipped for TCRbeta analysis as frozen whole blood, isolated PBMCs, or DNA extracted from either sample type. These data are taken from a study of blood T cell repertoires in COVID-19 (dated by TCRdb to the early 2020s). Background on the whole study: Samples covering the acute and convalescent phases of COVID-19 were provided by collaborators in the United States, Italy and Spain. Where available, HLA class I and class II types were obtained from metadata supplied by the sample provider rather than from assay-based typing. The repertoires were made available in a free public database intended to serve as a resource for research on the immune response to SARS-CoV-2. Deeply sampled blood TCRbeta repertoires from subjects exposed to, actively infected with, or recovered from COVID-19 were included in the dataset. Sample metadata almost always included a de-identified subject ID, COVID-19 status, age in years and sex. The material from the prospective study consisted of cDNA or gDNA derived from T cells, B-cell-depleted T cells, or PBMCs. The samples were drawn from two sources: the first 160 participants of the ongoing ImmuneRACE study, and 950 to 1,500 subjects contributed by 6 global collaborators.

TCRbeta CDR3 regions were amplified from genomic DNA using the immunoSEQ Assay, a bias-controlled multiplex PCR. The study's processing was this. The number of nucleated cells in each sample was estimated from the amplification of reference gene primers within the assay. To quantify the absolute abundance of each unique TCRbeta CDR3 rearrangement, sequence reads were collapsed and filtered. For each sample, productive Simpson clonality was calculated as the square root of Simpson's diversity index over productive rearrangements. The table was pulled from immuneACCESS by TCRdb, which kept in-frame rearrangements only. Such tables lose some clones; where checked, under half of the loss comes from unresolved V genes, and the rest has no known cause. D and trimming come from the DNA, and the V and J calls and clone size come from that table. The sample table records about 420,000 clones; 80% to 90% of these occur just once. The biggest ten clones account for 0.7% to 1% of the sample.

The germline V gene sets CDR1 to SGHRS and CDR2 to YFSETQ. From the cysteine up to the phenylalanine, the CDR3 has a length of 15 residues. The kept DNA is CDR3 alone, 45 bases in frame from the first base. The V end gives up 4 bases and the J end 4 bases, leaving 11 bases in the junction not matched to a gene. Paper-wide results and their limitations: The quantity of clinical and demographic metadata differed by source and by participant and was supplied without curation.

The chain employs TRBV5-1 and TRBJ2-7; the central 7 bases match TRBD1. The TCR originated in a man between 18 and 29 years old with COVID-19, enrolled during active disease. Sequencing input: peripheral blood. The CDR3 is CASSDRDRVGYEQYF. The DNA reads as follows: TGCGCCAGCAGCGACAGGGACCGAGTAGGGTACGAGCAGTACTTC.